This TCR beta chain was profiled in a study of regulatory T cells in long-lasting Graves disease. The authors built TCR beta libraries using iRepertoire HTBI primers and Arm-PCR of CDR3 regions. Under the authors' procedure: The identification of 50 to 65 TRBV and roughly 14 TRBJ segments was made across samples. One entry per CDR3 protein, called by TCRdb with MiXCR from the multiplex PCR reads. Clone size and V and J calls follow TCRdb, not the original study. The sample lists roughly 610,000 distinct CDR3 sequences, about 15% occurring once. Documented time point: newly diagnosed GD, antithyroid drugs for less than 3 months. Extracted PBMC RNA gave rise to the TCR library. The CDR3 contains 15 residues. The V gene end was trimmed by 2 bases and the J gene end by 7 bases; junction bases not matched to a gene: 2. This sample was shared with a second study, whose subject was T cells in Graves' hyperthyroidism and ophthalmopathy. That source reports: Also found in blood were most expanded thyroid clonotypes above 0.001.

The chain combines TRBV12-3 or TRBV12-4 with TRBJ2-2, with 12 bases that match TRBD2. The material sequenced was peripheral blood mononuclear cells (PBMCs), taken at new diagnosis, from a patient treated with antithyroid drugs. The TCR comes from a man aged 18-30 years with Graves disease. This chain's CDR3 is CASSLRTSGIGELFF. The CDR3 DNA reads TGTGCCAGCAGTTTACGGACTAGCGGGATCGGGGAGCTGTTTTTT.